The clone carrying this T cell receptor beta chain was seen just once. TCRdb's table, derived via immunoSEQ multiplex PCR, lists solely in-frame clones and lacks some. The sample has around 260,000 clones; more than 85% are singletons. V lost 8 bases to trimming and J lost 3 bases, with 13 bases between them. This CDR3 region has 13 residues. The V gene's germline CDR1 is MDHEN and CDR2 SYDVKM. These data belong to a study of blood T cell repertoires in COVID-19. The chain couples TRBV28 to TRBJ1-1; a weak D match, TRBD1 (5 bases). Material: peripheral blood. This sequence was found in a woman aged 55-69 years with COVID-19, enrolled during active disease. The CDR3: CASRGSADTEAFF. The CDR3 coding sequence is TGTGCCAGCCGGGGGTCAGCCGACACTGAAGCTTTCTTT. The full variable domain, in which reference TRBV28 and TRBJ1-1 provide the parts outside the CDR3, is DVKVTQSSRYLVKRTGEKVFLECVQDMDHENMFWYRQDPGLGLRLIYFSYDVKMKEKGDIPEGYSVSREKKERFSLILESASTNQTSMYLCASRGSADTEAFFGQGTRLTVV.